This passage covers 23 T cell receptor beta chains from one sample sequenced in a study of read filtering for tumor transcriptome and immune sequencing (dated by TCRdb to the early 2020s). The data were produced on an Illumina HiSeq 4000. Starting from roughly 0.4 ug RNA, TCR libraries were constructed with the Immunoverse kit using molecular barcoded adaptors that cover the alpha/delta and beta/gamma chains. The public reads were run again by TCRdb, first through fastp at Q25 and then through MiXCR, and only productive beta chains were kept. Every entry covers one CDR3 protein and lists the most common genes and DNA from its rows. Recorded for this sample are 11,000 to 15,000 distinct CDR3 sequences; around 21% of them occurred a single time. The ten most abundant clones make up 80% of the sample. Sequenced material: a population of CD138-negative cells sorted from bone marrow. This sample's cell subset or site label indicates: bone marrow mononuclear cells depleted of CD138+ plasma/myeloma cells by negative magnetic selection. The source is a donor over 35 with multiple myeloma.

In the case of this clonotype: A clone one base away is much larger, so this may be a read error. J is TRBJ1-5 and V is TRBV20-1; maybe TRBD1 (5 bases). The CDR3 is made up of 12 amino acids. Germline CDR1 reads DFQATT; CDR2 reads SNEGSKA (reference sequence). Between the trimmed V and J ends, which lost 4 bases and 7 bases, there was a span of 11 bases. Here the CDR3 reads CSAKEGWQPQHF. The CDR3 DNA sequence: TGCAGTGCTAAGGAGGGGTGGCAGCCCCAGCATTTT.

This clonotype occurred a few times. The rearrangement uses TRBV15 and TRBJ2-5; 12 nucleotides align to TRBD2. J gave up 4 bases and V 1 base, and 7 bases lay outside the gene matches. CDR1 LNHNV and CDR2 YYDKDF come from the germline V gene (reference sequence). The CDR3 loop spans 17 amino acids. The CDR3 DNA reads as TGTGCCACCAGCAGAGCGCGACTAGCGGGAGTACGAGAGACCCAGTACTTC. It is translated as CATSRARLAGVRETQYF.

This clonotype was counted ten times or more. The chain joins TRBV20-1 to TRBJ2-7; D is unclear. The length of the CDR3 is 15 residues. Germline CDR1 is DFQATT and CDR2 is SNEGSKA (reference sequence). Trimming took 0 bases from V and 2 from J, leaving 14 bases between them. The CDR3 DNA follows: TGCAGTGCTAGAGATTTTGGTAATGCCCCCTACGAGCAGTACTTC. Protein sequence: CSARDFGNAPYEQYF.

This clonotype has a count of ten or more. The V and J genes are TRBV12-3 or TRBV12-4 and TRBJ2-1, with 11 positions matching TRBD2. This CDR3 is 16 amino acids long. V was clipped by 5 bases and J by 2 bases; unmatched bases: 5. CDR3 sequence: CASSPGTSGTYNEQFF. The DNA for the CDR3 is TGTGCCAGCAGTCCGGGGACTAGCGGAACCTACAATGAGCAGTTCTTC.

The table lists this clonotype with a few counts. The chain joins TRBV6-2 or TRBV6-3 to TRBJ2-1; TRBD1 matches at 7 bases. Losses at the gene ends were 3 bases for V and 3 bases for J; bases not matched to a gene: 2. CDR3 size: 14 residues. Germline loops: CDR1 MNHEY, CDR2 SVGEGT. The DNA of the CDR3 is TGTGCCAGCAGTTATTGGACAGGCTACAATGAGCAGTTCTTC. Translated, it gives CASSYWTGYNEQFF.

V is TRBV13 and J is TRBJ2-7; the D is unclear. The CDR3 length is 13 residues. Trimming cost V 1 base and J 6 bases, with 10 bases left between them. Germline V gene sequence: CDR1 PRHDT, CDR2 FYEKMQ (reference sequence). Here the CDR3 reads CASSLVAPSEQYF. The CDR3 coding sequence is TGTGCCAGCAGCTTAGTTGCCCCCTCCGAGCAGTACTTC.

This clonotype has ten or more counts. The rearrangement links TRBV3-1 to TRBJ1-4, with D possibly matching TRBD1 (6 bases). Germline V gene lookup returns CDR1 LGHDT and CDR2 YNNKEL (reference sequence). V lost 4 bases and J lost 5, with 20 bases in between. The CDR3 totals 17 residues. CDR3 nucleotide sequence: TGTGCCAGCAGCCCGTACCCAGAGAGGGGGGGCAATGAAAAACTGTTTTTT. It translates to CASSPYPERGGNEKLFF.

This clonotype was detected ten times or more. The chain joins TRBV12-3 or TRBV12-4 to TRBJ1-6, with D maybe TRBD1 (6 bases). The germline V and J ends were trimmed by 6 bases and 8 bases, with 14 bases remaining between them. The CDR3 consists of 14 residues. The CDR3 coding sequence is TGTGCCAGCAGCGCCCCGGGACACCATTCACCCCTCCACTTT. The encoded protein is CASSAPGHHSPLHF.

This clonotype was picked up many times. CDR3 DNA sequence: TGCGCCAGCAGTAAAAGGACAGGGCCGTCCAATGAGCAGTTCTTC. Protein sequence: CASSKRTGPSNEQFF. This chain connects TRBV4-1 to TRBJ2-1; 8 nucleotides line up with TRBD1. The CDR3 is 15 amino acids. CDR1 and CDR2 from the germline V gene are MGHRA and YSYEKL. The trim removed 6 bases at V and 6 bases at J, leaving 10 bases unmatched.

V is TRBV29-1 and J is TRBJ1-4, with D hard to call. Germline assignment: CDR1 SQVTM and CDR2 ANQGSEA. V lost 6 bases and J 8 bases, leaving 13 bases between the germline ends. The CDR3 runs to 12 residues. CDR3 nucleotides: TGCAGCGTCGGAGGAGGAAGAGAAAAACTGTTTTTT. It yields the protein CSVGGGREKLFF.

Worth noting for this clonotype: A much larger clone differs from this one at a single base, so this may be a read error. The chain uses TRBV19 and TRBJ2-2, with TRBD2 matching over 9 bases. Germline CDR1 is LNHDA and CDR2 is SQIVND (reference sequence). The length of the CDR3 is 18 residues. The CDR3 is CASSTAEYLAGYTGEQFF. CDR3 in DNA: TGTGCCAGTAGTACGGCGGAATATCTAGCGGGGTACACCGGGGAGCAGTTTTTT. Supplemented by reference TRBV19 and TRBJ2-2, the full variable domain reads DGGITQSPKYLFRKEGQNVTLSCEQNLNHDAMYWYRQDPGQGLRLIYYSQIVNDFQKGDIAEGYSVSREKKESFPLTVTSAQKNPTAFYLCASSTAEYLAGYTGEQFFGEGSRLTVL.

This CDR3 reads CASFGETQYF. CDR3 in DNA: TGTGCCAGCTTTGGAGAGACCCAGTACTTC. The chain links TRBV6-2 or TRBV6-3 to TRBJ2-5; D unresolved. Germline lookup yields CDR1 MNHEY and CDR2 SVGEGT. V was pared by 8 bases and J by 4 bases, with 5 bases between. CDR3 length: 10 residues.

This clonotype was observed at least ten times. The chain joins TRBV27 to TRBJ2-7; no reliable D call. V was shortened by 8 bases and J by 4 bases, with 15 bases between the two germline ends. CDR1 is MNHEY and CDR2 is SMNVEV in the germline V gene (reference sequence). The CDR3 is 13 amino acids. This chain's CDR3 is CASAGDSPYEQYF. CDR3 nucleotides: TGTGCCAGCGCCGGAGATTCGCCTTACGAGCAGTACTTC.

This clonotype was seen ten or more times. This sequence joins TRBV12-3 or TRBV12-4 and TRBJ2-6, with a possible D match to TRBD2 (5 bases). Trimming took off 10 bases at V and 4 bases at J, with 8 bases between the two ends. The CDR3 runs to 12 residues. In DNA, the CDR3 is TGTGCCACCCAGCGGGGGGCCAACGTCCTGACTTTC. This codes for CATQRGANVLTF.

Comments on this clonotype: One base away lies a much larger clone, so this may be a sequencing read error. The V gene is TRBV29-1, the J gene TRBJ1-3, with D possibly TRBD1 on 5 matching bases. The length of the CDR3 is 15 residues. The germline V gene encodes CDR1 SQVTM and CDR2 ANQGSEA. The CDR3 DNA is TGCAGCGTTGTAGTCGCGGGGACCTCTGGAAACACCATATGTTTT. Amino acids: CSVVVAGTSGNTICF.

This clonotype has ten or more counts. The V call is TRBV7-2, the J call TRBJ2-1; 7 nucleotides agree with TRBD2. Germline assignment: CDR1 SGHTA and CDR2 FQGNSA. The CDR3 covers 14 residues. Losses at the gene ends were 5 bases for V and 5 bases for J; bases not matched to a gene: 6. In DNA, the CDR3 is TGTGCCAGCAGCCTCGGGACTACCGACAATGAGCAGTTCTTC. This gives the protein CASSLGTTDNEQFF.

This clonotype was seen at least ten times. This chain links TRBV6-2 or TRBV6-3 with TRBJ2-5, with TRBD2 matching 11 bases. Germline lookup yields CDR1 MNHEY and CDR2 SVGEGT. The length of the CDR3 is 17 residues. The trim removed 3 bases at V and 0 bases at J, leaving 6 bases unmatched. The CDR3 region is CASSYLAGGYDQETQYF. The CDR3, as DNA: TGTGCCAGCAGTTATCTAGCGGGAGGATACGACCAAGAGACCCAGTACTTC.

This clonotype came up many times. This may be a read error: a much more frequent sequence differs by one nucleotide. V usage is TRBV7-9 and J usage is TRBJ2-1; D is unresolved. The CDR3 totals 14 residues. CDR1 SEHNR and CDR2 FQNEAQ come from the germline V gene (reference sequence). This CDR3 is CASSLLTFYNEQLF. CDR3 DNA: TGTGCCAGCAGCTTACTTACTTTCTACAATGAGCAGCTCTTC.

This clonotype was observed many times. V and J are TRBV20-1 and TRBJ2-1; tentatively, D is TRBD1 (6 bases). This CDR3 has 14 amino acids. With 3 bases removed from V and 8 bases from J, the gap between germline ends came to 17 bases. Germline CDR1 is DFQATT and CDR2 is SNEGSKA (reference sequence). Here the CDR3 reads CSASSGVTVDEQFF. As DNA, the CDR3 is TGCAGTGCTAGTTCAGGGGTTACAGTCGATGAGCAGTTCTTC.

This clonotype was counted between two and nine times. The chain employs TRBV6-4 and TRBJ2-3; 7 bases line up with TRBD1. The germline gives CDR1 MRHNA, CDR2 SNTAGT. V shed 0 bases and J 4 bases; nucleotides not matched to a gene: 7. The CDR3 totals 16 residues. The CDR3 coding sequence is TGTGCCAGCAGTGACTCCGGGACAGCCGGGGCAGATACGCAGTATTTT. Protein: CASSDSGTAGADTQYF.

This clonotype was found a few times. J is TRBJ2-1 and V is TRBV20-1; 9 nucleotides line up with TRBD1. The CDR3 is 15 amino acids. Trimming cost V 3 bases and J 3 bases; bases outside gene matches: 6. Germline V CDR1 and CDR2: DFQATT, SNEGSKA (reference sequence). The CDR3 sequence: CSASPRTGVYNEQFF. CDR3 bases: TGCAGTGCTAGTCCCAGGACAGGGGTCTACAATGAGCAGTTCTTC.

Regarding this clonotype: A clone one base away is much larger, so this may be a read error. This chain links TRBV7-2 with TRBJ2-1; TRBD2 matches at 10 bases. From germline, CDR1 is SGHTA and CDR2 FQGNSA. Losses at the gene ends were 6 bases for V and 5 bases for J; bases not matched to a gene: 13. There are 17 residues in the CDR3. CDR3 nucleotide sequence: TGTGCCAGCAGATCTAGCGGGAGAATAGTTGGGAACAATGAGCAGTTCTTC. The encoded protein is CASRSSGRIVGNNEQFF.

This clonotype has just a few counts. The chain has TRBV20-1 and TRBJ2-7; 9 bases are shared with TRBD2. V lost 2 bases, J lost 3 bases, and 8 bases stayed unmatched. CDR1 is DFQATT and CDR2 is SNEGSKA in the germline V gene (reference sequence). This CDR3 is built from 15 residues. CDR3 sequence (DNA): TGCAGTGCTAGATCGGTGGCTAGCGGGATCTACGAGCAGTACTTC. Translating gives CSARSVASGIYEQYF.